This is a list of T cell receptor beta chains from one sample in a study of cytomegalovirus exposure and HLA in healthy donors. Measured with immunoSEQ multiplex PCR; TCRdb has only the in-frame clones, and not every one. The table records approximately 190,000 clones, 65% to 90% of them present only once. The sequencing input was PBMCs. The receptor source for this set is a man aged 35 to 55 in good health and CMV-seropositive. The CDR3 runs from the conserved cysteine through the conserved F or W. D genes are given only for firm matches. Expanded clones get a size class; other rows say once, few or many, or leave the size out.

V gene: TRBV6-6; J gene: TRBJ1-5; D gene: .; clone size: .; CDR3 protein: CASSYQGLGQPQHF; CDR3 DNA: TGTGCCAGCAGTTACCAGGGGCTAGGCCAGCCCCAGCATTTT
V gene: TRBV29-1; J gene: TRBJ2-3; D gene: TRBD2; clone size: .; CDR3 protein: CSVEPGTIGTDTQYF; CDR3 DNA: TGCAGCGTGGAACCGGGGACTATAGGCACAGATACGCAGTATTTT
V gene: TRBV5-5; J gene: TRBJ1-2; D gene: TRBD1; clone size: .; CDR3 protein: CASSPVGTVYGYTF; CDR3 DNA: TGTGCCAGCAGCCCGGTTGGGACAGTATATGGCTACACCTTC
V gene: TRBV9; J gene: TRBJ1-2; D gene: .; clone size: .; CDR3 protein: CASSVGGGSAGYTF; CDR3 DNA: TGTGCCAGCAGCGTAGGGGGGGGTTCTGCCGGCTACACCTTC
V gene: TRBV5-4; J gene: TRBJ1-6; D gene: TRBD1; clone size: .; CDR3 protein: CASSLAGGQGSSPLHF; CDR3 DNA: TGTGCCAGCAGCTTGGCGGGGGGACAGGGGAGTTCACCCCTCCACTTT
V gene: TRBV13; J gene: TRBJ2-6; D gene: TRBD2; clone size: once; CDR3 protein: CASSLDSGGAHPYSGANVLTF; CDR3 DNA: TGTGCCAGCAGCTTAGATAGCGGGGGGGCCCATCCTTATTCTGGGGCCAACGTCCTGACTTTC
V gene: TRBV5-1; J gene: TRBJ2-1; D gene: TRBD2; clone size: .; CDR3 protein: CASSFGREGNEQFF; CDR3 DNA: TGCGCCAGCAGCTTTGGACGGGAGGGGAATGAGCAGTTCTTC
V gene: TRBV7-2; J gene: TRBJ2-7; D gene: TRBD1; clone size: .; CDR3 protein: CASSLEVTGNYEQYF; CDR3 DNA: TGTGCCAGCAGCTTAGAGGTGACAGGGAACTACGAGCAGTACTTC
V gene: TRBV7-3; J gene: TRBJ2-3; D gene: .; clone size: .; CDR3 protein: CASSKLASSTDTQYF; CDR3 DNA: TGTGCCAGCAGCAAGCTAGCATCTAGCACAGATACGCAGTATTTT
V gene: TRBV9; J gene: TRBJ2-7; D gene: .; clone size: .; CDR3 protein: CASSVGPDSYEQYF; CDR3 DNA: TGTGCCAGCAGCGTAGGTCCGGACAGTTACGAGCAGTACTTC
V gene: TRBV2; J gene: TRBJ1-1; D gene: .; clone size: .; CDR3 protein: CASSHPRNTEAFF; CDR3 DNA: TGTGCCAGCAGTCACCCCAGGAACACTGAAGCTTTCTTT
V gene: TRBV15; J gene: TRBJ2-7; D gene: TRBD2; clone size: .; CDR3 protein: CATERLAGNSQSYEQYF; CDR3 DNA: TGTGCCACCGAACGACTAGCGGGGAACTCGCAATCCTACGAGCAGTACTTC
V gene: TRBV30; J gene: TRBJ2-5; D gene: .; clone size: .; CDR3 protein: CAWSPLETQYF; CDR3 DNA: TGTGCCTGGAGTCCTTTGGAGACCCAGTACTTC
V gene: TRBV19; J gene: TRBJ1-2; D gene: .; clone size: .; CDR3 protein: CASSPGLDYGYTF; CDR3 DNA: TGTGCCAGTAGTCCAGGGTTGGACTATGGCTACACCTTC
V gene: TRBV28; J gene: TRBJ1-2; D gene: TRBD1; clone size: few; CDR3 protein: CASRESGGRGGYTF; CDR3 DNA: TGTGCCAGCAGGGAGTCAGGGGGAAGGGGTGGCTACACCTTC
V gene: TRBV7-2; J gene: TRBJ2-7; D gene: TRBD2; clone size: .; CDR3 protein: CASSFSGGGEQYF; CDR3 DNA: TGTGCCAGCAGCTTTAGCGGGGGGGGAGAGCAGTACTTC
V gene: TRBV30; J gene: TRBJ1-1; D gene: .; clone size: .; CDR3 protein: CAWSVGRDLRAFF; CDR3 DNA: TGTGCCTGGAGTGTTGGAAGGGACTTAAGAGCTTTCTTT
V gene: TRBV27; J gene: TRBJ2-6; D gene: TRBD1; clone size: .; CDR3 protein: CASSTYRGRGANVLTF; CDR3 DNA: TGTGCCAGCAGTACATACAGGGGGCGTGGGGCCAACGTCCTGACTTTC
V gene: TRBV19; J gene: TRBJ1-1; D gene: TRBD1; clone size: .; CDR3 protein: CATGDRGDTEAFF; CDR3 DNA: TGTGCCACCGGGGACAGAGGGGACACTGAAGCTTTCTTT
V gene: TRBV5-1; J gene: TRBJ1-6; D gene: TRBD1; clone size: .; CDR3 protein: CASSPGVPGGAYNSPLHF; CDR3 DNA: TGCGCCAGCAGCCCCGGAGTGCCAGGGGGCGCCTATAATTCACCCCTCCACTTT
V gene: TRBV7-9; J gene: TRBJ1-5; D gene: .; clone size: few; CDR3 protein: CSSSPTGIEGNQPQHF; CDR3 DNA: TGTTCCAGCAGCCCAACAGGGATCGAAGGTAATCAGCCCCAGCATTTT
V gene: TRBV7-2; J gene: TRBJ2-7; D gene: TRBD2; clone size: few; CDR3 protein: CASSLEAGGHYEQYF; CDR3 DNA: TGTGCCAGCAGCTTAGAAGCGGGGGGACACTACGAGCAGTACTTC
V gene: TRBV30; J gene: TRBJ1-1; D gene: TRBD1; clone size: .; CDR3 protein: CAWSVTANRGTEAFF; CDR3 DNA: TGTGCCTGGAGTGTGACAGCCAACAGGGGCACTGAAGCTTTCTTT
V gene: TRBV9; J gene: TRBJ2-7; D gene: .; clone size: .; CDR3 protein: CASSLGTTNYEQYF; CDR3 DNA: TGTGCCAGCAGCCTCGGGACAACTAACTACGAGCAGTACTTC
V gene: TRBV5-1; J gene: TRBJ2-3; D gene: TRBD2; clone size: .; CDR3 protein: CASSLASGGDTQYF; CDR3 DNA: TGCGCCAGCAGCTTGGCTAGCGGGGGGGATACGCAGTATTTT
V gene: TRBV4-3; J gene: TRBJ1-3; D gene: TRBD1; clone size: few; CDR3 protein: CASSQDRTGPGNTIYF; CDR3 DNA: TGCGCCAGCAGCCAAGATCGGACAGGCCCTGGAAACACCATATATTTT
V gene: TRBV4-2; J gene: TRBJ1-3; D gene: TRBD1; clone size: .; CDR3 protein: CASSQGDRVGNTIYF; CDR3 DNA: TGTGCCAGCAGCCAAGGGGACAGGGTTGGAAACACCATATATTTT
V gene: TRBV2; J gene: TRBJ1-4; D gene: .; clone size: .; CDR3 protein: CASSARTDEKLFF; CDR3 DNA: TGTGCCAGCAGTGCGAGGACAGATGAAAAACTGTTTTTT
V gene: TRBV28; J gene: TRBJ1-4; D gene: .; clone size: .; CDR3 protein: CASAMGGSDEKLFF; CDR3 DNA: TGTGCCAGCGCAATGGGAGGGTCCGACGAAAAACTGTTTTTT
V gene: TRBV9; J gene: TRBJ2-7; D gene: .; clone size: .; CDR3 protein: CASSISGTSYEQYF; CDR3 DNA: TGTGCCAGCAGCATCTCCGGGACATCCTACGAGCAGTACTTC
V gene: TRBV5-1; J gene: TRBJ2-5; D gene: TRBD2; clone size: .; CDR3 protein: CASSLSGLAIQETQYF; CDR3 DNA: TGCGCCAGCAGCTTATCGGGACTAGCGATTCAAGAGACCCAGTACTTC
V gene: TRBV10-3; J gene: TRBJ1-4; D gene: TRBD1; clone size: .; CDR3 protein: CAISGTGEEKLFF; CDR3 DNA: TGTGCCATCAGTGGGACAGGGGAAGAAAAACTGTTTTTT
V gene: TRBV29-1; J gene: TRBJ2-1; D gene: TRBD1; clone size: once; CDR3 protein: CSVGQYTGAAYNEQFF; CDR3 DNA: TGCAGCGTGGGCCAATATACAGGGGCAGCCTACAATGAGCAGTTCTTC
V gene: TRBV13; J gene: TRBJ1-5; D gene: TRBD1; clone size: .; CDR3 protein: CASSFSGTGGRQPQHF; CDR3 DNA: TGTGCCAGCAGCTTCTCCGGGACAGGGGGTCGTCAGCCCCAGCATTTT
V gene: TRBV30; J gene: TRBJ1-6; D gene: .; clone size: .; CDR3 protein: CAWSVLKGAPSPLHF; CDR3 DNA: TGTGCCTGGAGTGTACTAAAAGGGGCCCCTTCACCCCTCCACTTT
V gene: TRBV4-3; J gene: TRBJ2-7; D gene: TRBD2; clone size: .; CDR3 protein: CASSQGSSGVSYEQYF; CDR3 DNA: TGCGCCAGCAGCCAAGGATCCAGCGGGGTTTCCTACGAGCAGTACTTC
V gene: TRBV12-5; J gene: TRBJ2-7; D gene: .; clone size: few; CDR3 protein: CASQTSYEQYF; CDR3 DNA: TGTGCTAGTCAAACTTCCTACGAGCAGTACTTC
V gene: TRBV27; J gene: TRBJ2-7; D gene: .; clone size: .; CDR3 protein: CASSLSASYEQYF; CDR3 DNA: TGTGCCAGCAGTTTATCTGCGAGCTACGAGCAGTACTTC
V gene: TRBV11-2; J gene: TRBJ1-1; D gene: TRBD1; clone size: .; CDR3 protein: CASSSDLGQGGLF; CDR3 DNA: TGTGCCAGCAGCTCTGACCTTGGACAGGGAGGTCTCTTT
V gene: TRBV7-8; J gene: TRBJ2-2; D gene: .; clone size: .; CDR3 protein: CASSRMERVLSNTGELFF; CDR3 DNA: TGTGCCAGCAGCCGAATGGAACGGGTTTTGTCGAACACCGGGGAGCTGTTTTTT
V gene: TRBV9; J gene: TRBJ2-5; D gene: TRBD2; clone size: .; CDR3 protein: CASSVTSGGPEETQYF; CDR3 DNA: TGTGCCAGCAGCGTAACTAGCGGGGGGCCGGAGGAGACCCAGTACTTC
V gene: TRBV9; J gene: TRBJ2-7; D gene: .; clone size: once; CDR3 protein: CASSPGTDYGIYEQYF; CDR3 DNA: TGTGCCAGCAGCCCTGGGACGGACTATGGGATCTACGAGCAGTACTTC
V gene: TRBV11-1; J gene: TRBJ2-7; D gene: .; clone size: .; CDR3 protein: CASSLRVSYEQYF; CDR3 DNA: TGTGCCAGCAGCCTCAGGGTCTCCTACGAGCAGTACTTC
V gene: TRBV5-1; J gene: TRBJ2-5; D gene: .; clone size: .; CDR3 protein: CASSLRDREETQYF; CDR3 DNA: TGCGCCAGTAGCTTGCGGGACAGAGAAGAGACCCAGTACTTC
V gene: TRBV7-8; J gene: TRBJ1-2; D gene: TRBD1; clone size: .; CDR3 protein: CASSFPGQGGGYTF; CDR3 DNA: TGTGCCAGCAGCTTCCCGGGACAGGGGGGCGGCTACACCTTC
V gene: TRBV19; J gene: TRBJ1-2; D gene: .; clone size: .; CDR3 protein: CASSMVWGRGYGYTF; CDR3 DNA: TGTGCCAGTAGTATGGTTTGGGGGCGCGGCTATGGCTACACCTTC
V gene: TRBV27; J gene: TRBJ1-5; D gene: .; clone size: .; CDR3 protein: CASSFRGNGQPQHF; CDR3 DNA: TGTGCCAGCAGTTTTCGAGGGAACGGACAGCCCCAGCATTTT
V gene: TRBV5-1; J gene: TRBJ1-2; D gene: TRBD1; clone size: .; CDR3 protein: CASSLRTGQANYGYTF; CDR3 DNA: TGCGCCAGCAGCCTCCGGACAGGGCAGGCAAACTATGGCTACACCTTC